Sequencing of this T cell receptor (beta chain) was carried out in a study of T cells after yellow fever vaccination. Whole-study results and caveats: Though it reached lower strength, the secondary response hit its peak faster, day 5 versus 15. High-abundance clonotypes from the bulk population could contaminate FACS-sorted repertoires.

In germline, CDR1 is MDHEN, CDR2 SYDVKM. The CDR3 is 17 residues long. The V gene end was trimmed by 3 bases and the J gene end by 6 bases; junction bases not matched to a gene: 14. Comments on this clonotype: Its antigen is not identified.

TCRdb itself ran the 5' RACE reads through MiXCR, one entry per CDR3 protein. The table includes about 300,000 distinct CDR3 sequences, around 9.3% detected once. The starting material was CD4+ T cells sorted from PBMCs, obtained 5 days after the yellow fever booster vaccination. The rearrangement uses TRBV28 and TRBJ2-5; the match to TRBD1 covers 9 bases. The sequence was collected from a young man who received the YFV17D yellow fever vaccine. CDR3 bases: TGTGCCAGCAGTTTCCTTTCTGGGACAGGGTATTTGAAGACCCAGTACTTC. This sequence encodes CASSFLSGTGYLKTQYF.